This TCR beta chain comes out of a study of blood T cell repertoires in COVID-19 (TCRdb year 2020). Some background on the complete study: Collaborator samples came from the United States, Italy and Spain and covered acute and convalescent phases of COVID-19. Samples were obtained from the ongoing ImmuneRACE study (first 160 participants) and from 1,200 or so subjects provided by 6 global collaborators. The material from the prospective study consisted of cDNA or gDNA derived from T cells, B-cell-depleted T cells, or PBMCs. Where HLA class I and class II types were available, the types were taken from metadata supplied by the sample provider, not from assay-based typing. The repertoires were released in a freely available public database intended as a resource for research on the immune response to SARS-CoV-2. Deeply sampled blood TCRbeta repertoires from subjects exposed to, actively infected with, or recovered from COVID-19 were included in the dataset. The sample metadata nearly always contained a de-identified subject ID, COVID-19 status, age in years and sex.

The CDR3 holds 13 amino acids from the cysteine to the phenylalanine. Only the CDR3 part of the read is kept: 39 bases, read in frame from the first base. Between the V and J ends, shortened by 6 bases and 3 bases respectively, the junction contains 11 bases. The germline V gene yields SGHVS for CDR1 and FQNEAQ for CDR2. TCRbeta CDR3 regions were amplified from genomic DNA using the immunoSEQ Assay, a bias-controlled multiplex PCR. The original pipeline was this. The number of nucleated cells in each sample was estimated from the amplification of reference gene primers within the assay. To quantify the absolute abundance of each unique TCRbeta CDR3 rearrangement, sequence reads were collapsed and filtered. Productive Simpson clonality was computed per sample as the square root of Simpson's diversity index over productive rearrangements. TCRdb took over this immuneACCESS table, retaining in-frame rearrangements with V and J assigned. Such tables are incomplete; in checked studies, under half of the missing clones stem from an unresolved V gene, and the remainder is unexplained. That table furnishes V, J and clone size, whereas the DNA furnished D and trimming. Recorded for this sample are around 310,000 clones; roughly 90% of them occurred a single time. The ten biggest clones cover over 8% of the sample.

Enrolling through a virtual design, the prospective study's participants ranged in age from roughly 18 to 90 years and lived across roughly 23 United States geographic areas. In the prospective study, cohorts were assigned on the basis of participant-reported clinical history obtained from a screening survey and a study questionnaire. For ImmuneRACE Cohort 3, a participant was defined as recovered based on two consecutive negative NP/OP PCR tests, clearance by a healthcare professional, or resolution of symptoms. Mobile phlebotomists in the prospective study collected whole blood, serum and a nasopharyngeal or oropharyngeal swab from every participant. Additional blood draws and questionnaires over an approximately 2-month period could optionally be provided by prospective study participants. Prospective study blood samples were shipped either frozen or at room temperature before DNA extraction.

A remark on this clone: Its specific antigen is unknown. No clone much larger than this one lies a single base away; base qualities are absent.

What the research found in general, with its limitations: The quantity of clinical and demographic metadata differed by source and by participant and was supplied without curation.

The source of this sequence is a woman between 35 and 50 years old who had recovered from COVID-19. Sequencing was carried out using PBMCs or T cells enriched from blood (not recorded which). The chain joins TRBV7-8 to TRBJ1-1; TRBD1 could be the D gene, as 5 bases match. The CDR3 protein: CASRWGGHTEAFF. The bases read TGTGCCAGCAGGTGGGGGGGACACACTGAAGCTTTCTTT. The full variable domain, with segments outside the CDR3 supplied by the reference TRBV7-8 and TRBJ1-1 proteins, appears as GAGVSQSPRYKVAKRGQDVALRCDPISGHVSLFWYQQALGQGPEFLTYFQNEAQLDKSGLPSDRFFAERPEGSVSTLKIQRTQQEDSAVYLCASRWGGHTEAFFGQGTRLTVV.